The following is a T cell receptor (beta chain) sequence with its context. This entry comes from a study of blood T cell repertoires in COVID-19. Study details: Acute-phase and convalescent COVID-19 samples originated in the United States, Italy and Spain. In each case, the material was cDNA or gDNA derived from T cells, B-cell-depleted T cells, or PBMCs.

This CDR3 has 15 amino acids. Germline values: CDR1 SGDLS, CDR2 YYNGEE. V dropped 0 bases and J dropped 0 bases, with 6 bases sitting between them. Original handling: How many nucleated cells were present was estimated from reference gene primer amplification. Repertoires were generated with immunoSEQ multiplex PCR, while TCRdb's copy carries only in-frame clones and drops some. Clone size and the V and J calls come from that table; the DNA yielded D and trimming. The sample includes more than 95,000 clones, 70% to 90% of them seen just once. The chain couples TRBV9 to TRBJ1-4; possibly TRBD1 for D (5 bases). The sequenced sample was peripheral blood. The sequence derives from a woman of 80 years or more with acute or convalescent COVID-19. The CDR3 nucleotides are TGTGCCAGCAGCGTAGGGACAACAACTAATGAAAAACTGTTTTTT. Its protein product is CASSVGTTTNEKLFF.